This T cell receptor (beta chain) was sequenced for a study of response to subunit inactivated influenza vaccine. TCRdb processed the RT-PCR reads anew with MiXCR; each CDR3 protein has one entry. The sample includes hundreds of thousands of distinct CDR3 sequences, around a sixth of them seen just once. Notes on this clonotype: Its antigen is unidentified.

Study-wide findings and caveats: Authors suggested few new T cells are recruited by each seasonal influenza vaccination.

This TCR came from a man aged 50 to 60 who received an inactivated influenza vaccine. This specimen was PBMCs from blood, taken about 13 days after vaccination.

The DNA of the CDR3 is TGTGCCAGCAGCTTTCCCTATTTTAGCGGGACGAACACCGGGGAGCTGTTTTTT. It codes for CASSFPYFSGTNTGELFF. The chain recombines TRBV6-2 or TRBV6-3 with TRBJ2-2, with TRBD2 matching over 8 bases. The germline V gene encodes CDR1 MNHEY and CDR2 SVGEGT. CDR3 length equals 18 residues. V was clipped by 6 bases and J by 0 bases; unmatched bases: 12.